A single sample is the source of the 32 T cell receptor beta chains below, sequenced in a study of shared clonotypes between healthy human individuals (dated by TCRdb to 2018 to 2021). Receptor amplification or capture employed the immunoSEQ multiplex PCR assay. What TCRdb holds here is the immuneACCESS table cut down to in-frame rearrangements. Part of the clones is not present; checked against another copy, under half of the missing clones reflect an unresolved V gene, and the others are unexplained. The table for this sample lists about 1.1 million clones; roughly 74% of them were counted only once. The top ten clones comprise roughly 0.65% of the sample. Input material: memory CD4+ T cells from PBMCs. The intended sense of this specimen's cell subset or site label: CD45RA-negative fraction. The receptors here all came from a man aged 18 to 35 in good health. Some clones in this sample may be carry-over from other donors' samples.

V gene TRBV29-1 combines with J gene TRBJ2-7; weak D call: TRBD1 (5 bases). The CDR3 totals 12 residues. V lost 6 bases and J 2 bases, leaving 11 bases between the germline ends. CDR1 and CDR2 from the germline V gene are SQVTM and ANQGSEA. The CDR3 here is CSVMTDTYEQYF. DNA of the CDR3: TGCAGCGTCATGACAGATACCTACGAGCAGTACTTC.

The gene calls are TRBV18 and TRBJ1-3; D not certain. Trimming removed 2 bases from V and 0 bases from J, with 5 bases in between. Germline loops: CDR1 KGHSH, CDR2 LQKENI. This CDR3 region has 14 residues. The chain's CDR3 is CASSPGFSGNTIYF. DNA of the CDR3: TGTGCCAGCTCACCAGGGTTCTCTGGAAACACCATATATTTT.

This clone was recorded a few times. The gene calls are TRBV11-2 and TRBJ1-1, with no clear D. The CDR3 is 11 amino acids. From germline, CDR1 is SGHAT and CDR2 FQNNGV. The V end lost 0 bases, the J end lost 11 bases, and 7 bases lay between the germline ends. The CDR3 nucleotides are TGTGCCAGCAGCTTAGATCTTGGGGCTTTCTTT. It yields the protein CASSLDLGAFF.

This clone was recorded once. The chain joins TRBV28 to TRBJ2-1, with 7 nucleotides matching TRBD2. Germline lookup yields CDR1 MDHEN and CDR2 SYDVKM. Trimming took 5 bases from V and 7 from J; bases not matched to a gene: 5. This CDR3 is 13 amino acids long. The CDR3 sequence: CASSPGGVNEQFF. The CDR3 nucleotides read TGTGCCAGCAGTCCTGGGGGGGTGAATGAGCAGTTCTTC. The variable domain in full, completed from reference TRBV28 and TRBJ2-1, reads DVKVTQSSRYLVKRTGEKVFLECVQDMDHENMFWYRQDPGLGLRLIYFSYDVKMKEKGDIPEGYSVSREKKERFSLILESASTNQTSMYLCASSPGGVNEQFFGPGTRLTVL.

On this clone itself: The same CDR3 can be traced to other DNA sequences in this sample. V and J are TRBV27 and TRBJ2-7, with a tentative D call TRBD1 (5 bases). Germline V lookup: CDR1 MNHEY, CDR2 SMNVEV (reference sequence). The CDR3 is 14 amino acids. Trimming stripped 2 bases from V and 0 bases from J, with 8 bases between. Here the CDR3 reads CASSLKDSSYEQYF. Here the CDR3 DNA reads TGTGCCAGCAGTTTAAAAGACAGCTCCTACGAGCAGTACTTC.

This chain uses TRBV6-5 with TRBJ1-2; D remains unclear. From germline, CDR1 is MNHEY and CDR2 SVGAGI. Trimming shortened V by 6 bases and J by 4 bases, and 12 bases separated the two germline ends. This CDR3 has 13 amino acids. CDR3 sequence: CASSYGHTYGYTF. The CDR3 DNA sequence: TGTGCCAGCAGCTACGGTCACACCTATGGCTACACCTTC.

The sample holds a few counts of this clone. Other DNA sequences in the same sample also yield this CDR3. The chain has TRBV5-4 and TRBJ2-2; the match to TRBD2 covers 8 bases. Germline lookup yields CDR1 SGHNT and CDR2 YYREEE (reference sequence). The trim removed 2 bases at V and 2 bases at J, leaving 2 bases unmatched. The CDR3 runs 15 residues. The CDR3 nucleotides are TGTGCCAGCAGCTTAGCGGGAGCAAACACCGGGGAGCTGTTTTTT. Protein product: CASSLAGANTGELFF. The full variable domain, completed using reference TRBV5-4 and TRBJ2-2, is ETGVTQSPTHLIKTRGQQVTLRCSSQSGHNTVSWYQQALGQGPQFIFQYYREEENGRGNFPPRFSGLQFPNYSSELNVNALELDDSALYLCASSLAGANTGELFFGEGSRLTVL.

DNA of the CDR3: TGTGCCACCCCGGTTACCCCTGGAGTGGCAGCCTATGGCTACACCTTC. It encodes CATPVTPGVAAYGYTF. This chain joins TRBV7-9 and TRBJ1-2; D unclear. The CDR3 spans 16 residues. V was pared by 10 bases and J by 4 bases, with 25 bases between. From germline, CDR1 is SEHNR and CDR2 FQNEAQ (reference sequence).

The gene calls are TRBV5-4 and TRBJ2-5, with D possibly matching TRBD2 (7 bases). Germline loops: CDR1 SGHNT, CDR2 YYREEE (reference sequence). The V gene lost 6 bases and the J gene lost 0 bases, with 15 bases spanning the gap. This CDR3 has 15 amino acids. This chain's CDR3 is CASKPRGGYQETQYF. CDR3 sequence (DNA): TGTGCCAGCAAGCCAAGGGGGGGGTACCAAGAGACCCAGTACTTC.

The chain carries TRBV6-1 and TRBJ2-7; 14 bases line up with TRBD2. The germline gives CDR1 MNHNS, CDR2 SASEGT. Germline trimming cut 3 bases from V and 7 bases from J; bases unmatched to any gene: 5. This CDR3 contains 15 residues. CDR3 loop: CASSDQGLAGVEQYF. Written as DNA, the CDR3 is TGTGCCAGCAGTGATCAGGGACTAGCGGGAGTAGAGCAGTACTTC.

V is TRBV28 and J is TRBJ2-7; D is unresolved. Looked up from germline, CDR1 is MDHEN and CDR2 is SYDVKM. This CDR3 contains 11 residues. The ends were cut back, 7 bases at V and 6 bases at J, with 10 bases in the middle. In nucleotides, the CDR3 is TGTGCCAGCATTAAACGAGGCGAGCAGTACTTC. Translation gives CASIKRGEQYF.

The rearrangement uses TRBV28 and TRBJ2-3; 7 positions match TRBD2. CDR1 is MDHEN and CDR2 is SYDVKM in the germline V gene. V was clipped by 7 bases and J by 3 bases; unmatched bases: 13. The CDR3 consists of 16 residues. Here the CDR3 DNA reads TGTGCCAGCACCTCCCCACGCGGGAGAGTAACAGATACGCAGTATTTT. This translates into CASTSPRGRVTDTQYF.

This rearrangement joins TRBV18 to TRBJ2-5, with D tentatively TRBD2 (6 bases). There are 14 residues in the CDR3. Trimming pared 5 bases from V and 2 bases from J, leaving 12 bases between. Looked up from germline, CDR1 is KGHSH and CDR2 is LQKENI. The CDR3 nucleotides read TGTGCCAGCTCATCCTCAGGGAGGCAAGAGACCCAGTACTTC. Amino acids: CASSSSGRQETQYF.

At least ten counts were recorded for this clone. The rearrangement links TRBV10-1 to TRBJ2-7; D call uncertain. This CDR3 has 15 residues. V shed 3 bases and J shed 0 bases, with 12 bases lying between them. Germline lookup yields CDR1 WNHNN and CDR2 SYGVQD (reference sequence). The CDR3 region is CASSEGPPPSYEQYF. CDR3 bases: TGCGCCAGCAGTGAAGGCCCACCTCCCTCCTACGAGCAGTACTTC.

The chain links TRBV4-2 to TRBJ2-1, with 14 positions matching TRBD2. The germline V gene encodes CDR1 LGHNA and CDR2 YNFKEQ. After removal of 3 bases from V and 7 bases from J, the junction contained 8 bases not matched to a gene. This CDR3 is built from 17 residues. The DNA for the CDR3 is TGTGCCAGCAGCCAGGGACTAGCGGGAGACAGTAGGAATGAGCAGTTCTTC. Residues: CASSQGLAGDSRNEQFF.

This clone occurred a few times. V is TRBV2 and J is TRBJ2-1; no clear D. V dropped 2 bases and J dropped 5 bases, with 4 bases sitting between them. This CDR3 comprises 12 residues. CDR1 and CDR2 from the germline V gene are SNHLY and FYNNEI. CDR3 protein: CASSEQNNEQFF. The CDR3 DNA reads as TGTGCCAGCAGTGAACAGAACAATGAGCAGTTCTTC.

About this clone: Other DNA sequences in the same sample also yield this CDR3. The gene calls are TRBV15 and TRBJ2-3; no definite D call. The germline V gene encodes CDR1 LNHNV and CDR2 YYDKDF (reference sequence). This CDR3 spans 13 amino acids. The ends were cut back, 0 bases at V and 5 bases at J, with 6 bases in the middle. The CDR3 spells CATSRDPGDTQYF. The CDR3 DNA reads TGTGCCACCAGCAGAGATCCGGGAGATACGCAGTATTTT.

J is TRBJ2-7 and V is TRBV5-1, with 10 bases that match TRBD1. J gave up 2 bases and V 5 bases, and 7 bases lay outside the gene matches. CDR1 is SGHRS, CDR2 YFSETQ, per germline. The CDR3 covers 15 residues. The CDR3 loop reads CASRSGTGAAYEQYF. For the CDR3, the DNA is TGCGCCAGCAGATCCGGGACAGGGGCGGCCTACGAGCAGTACTTC.

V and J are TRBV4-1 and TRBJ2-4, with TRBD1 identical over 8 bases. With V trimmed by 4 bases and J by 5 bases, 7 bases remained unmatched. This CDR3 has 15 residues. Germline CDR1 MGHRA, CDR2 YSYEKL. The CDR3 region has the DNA TGCGCCAGCAGCCGCCGGACAGGGATCGAAAACATTCAGTACTTC. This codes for CASSRRTGIENIQYF.

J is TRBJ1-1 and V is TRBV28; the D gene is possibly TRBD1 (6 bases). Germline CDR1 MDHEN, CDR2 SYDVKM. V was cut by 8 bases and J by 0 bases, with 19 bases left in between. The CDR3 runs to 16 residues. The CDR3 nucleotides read TGTGCCAGCCCGAAACGCGGACAGTTTATGAACACTGAAGCTTTCTTT. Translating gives CASPKRGQFMNTEAFF.

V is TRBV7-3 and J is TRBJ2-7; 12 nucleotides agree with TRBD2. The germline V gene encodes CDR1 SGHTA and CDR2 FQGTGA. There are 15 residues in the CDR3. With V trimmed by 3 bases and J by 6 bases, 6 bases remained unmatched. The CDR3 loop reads CASSFSGLAGTEQYF. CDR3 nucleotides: TGTGCCAGCAGCTTTTCAGGACTAGCGGGAACCGAGCAGTACTTC. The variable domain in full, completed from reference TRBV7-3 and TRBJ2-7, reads GAGVSQTPSNKVTEKGKYVELRCDPISGHTALYWYRQSLGQGPEFLIYFQGTGAADDSGLPNDRFFAVRPEGSVSTLKIQRTERGDSAVYLCASSFSGLAGTEQYFGPGTRLTVT.

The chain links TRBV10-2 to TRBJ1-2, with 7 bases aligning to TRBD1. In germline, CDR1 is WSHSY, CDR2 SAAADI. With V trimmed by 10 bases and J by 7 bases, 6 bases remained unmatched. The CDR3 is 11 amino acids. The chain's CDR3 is CAIGTETGYTF. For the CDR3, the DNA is TGCGCCATCGGGACAGAGACTGGCTACACCTTC.

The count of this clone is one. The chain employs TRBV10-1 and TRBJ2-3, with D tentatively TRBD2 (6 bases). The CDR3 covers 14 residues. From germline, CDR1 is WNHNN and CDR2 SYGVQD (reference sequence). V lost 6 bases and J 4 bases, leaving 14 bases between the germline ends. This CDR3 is CASSYSSVSDTQYF. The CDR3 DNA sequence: TGCGCCAGCAGCTACTCTAGCGTCTCAGATACGCAGTATTTT.

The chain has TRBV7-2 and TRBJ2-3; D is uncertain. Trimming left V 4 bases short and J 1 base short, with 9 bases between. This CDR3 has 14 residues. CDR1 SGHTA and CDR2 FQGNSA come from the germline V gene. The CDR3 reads CASSWRVGTDTQYF. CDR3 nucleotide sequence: TGTGCCAGCAGCTGGCGAGTGGGCACAGATACGCAGTATTTT.

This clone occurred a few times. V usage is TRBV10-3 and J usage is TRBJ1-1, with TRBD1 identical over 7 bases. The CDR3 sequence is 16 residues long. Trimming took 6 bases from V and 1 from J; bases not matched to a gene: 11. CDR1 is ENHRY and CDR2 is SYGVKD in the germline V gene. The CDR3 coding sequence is TGTGCCATCAGCCTCACCCCCGGGACAGAGAACACTGAAGCTTTCTTT. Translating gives CAISLTPGTENTEAFF.

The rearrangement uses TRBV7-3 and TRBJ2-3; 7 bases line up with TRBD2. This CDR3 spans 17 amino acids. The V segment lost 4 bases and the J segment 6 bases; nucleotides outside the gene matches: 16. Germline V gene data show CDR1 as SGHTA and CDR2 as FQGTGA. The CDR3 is CASSYVGLARAGDTQYF. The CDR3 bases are TGTGCCAGCAGCTATGTAGGCCTAGCGAGAGCGGGGGATACGCAGTATTTT.

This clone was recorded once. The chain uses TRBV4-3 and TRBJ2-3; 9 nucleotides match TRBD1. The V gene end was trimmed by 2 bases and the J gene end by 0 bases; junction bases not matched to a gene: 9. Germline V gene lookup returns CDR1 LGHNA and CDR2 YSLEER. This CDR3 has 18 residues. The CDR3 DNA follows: TGCGCCAGCAGCCAACCAACATACGGACAGGGGAGCACAGATACGCAGTATTTT. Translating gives CASSQPTYGQGSTDTQYF.

Here the CDR3 reads CASSWGIRETQYF. The CDR3 DNA follows: TGTGCCAGCAGCTGGGGGATTCGAGAGACCCAGTACTTC. V usage is TRBV11-1 and J usage is TRBJ2-5; D tentatively reads TRBD1 or TRBD2 (5 bases each). CDR3 length: 13 residues. V shed 4 bases and J shed 4 bases, with 10 bases lying between them. Germline V lookup: CDR1 SGHAT, CDR2 FQDESV (reference sequence).

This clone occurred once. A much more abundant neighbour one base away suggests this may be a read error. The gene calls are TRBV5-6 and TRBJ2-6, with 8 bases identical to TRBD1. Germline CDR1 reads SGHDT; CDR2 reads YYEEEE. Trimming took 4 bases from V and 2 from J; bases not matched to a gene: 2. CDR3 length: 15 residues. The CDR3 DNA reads TGTGCCAGCAGCAAACAGGGGGCTGGGGCCAACGTCCTGACTTTC. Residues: CASSKQGAGANVLTF.

CDR3 sequence reads: CAIREQGRNEQFF. Here the CDR3 DNA reads TGTGCCATCAGGGAACAGGGGCGCAATGAGCAGTTCTTC. The chain joins TRBV10-3 to TRBJ2-1, with TRBD1 identical over 7 bases. The CDR3 runs 13 residues. V lost 6 bases and J lost 6; bases outside the gene matches: 5. CDR1 and CDR2 (germline): ENHRY, SYGVKD.

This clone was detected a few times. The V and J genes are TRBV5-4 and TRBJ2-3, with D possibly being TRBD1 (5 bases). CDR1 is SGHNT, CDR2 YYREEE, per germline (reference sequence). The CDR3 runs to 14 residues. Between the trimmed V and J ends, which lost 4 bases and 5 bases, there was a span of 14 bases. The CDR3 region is CASSNRRQGDTQYF. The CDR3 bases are TGTGCCAGCAGCAACCGCCGGCAGGGAGATACGCAGTATTTT.

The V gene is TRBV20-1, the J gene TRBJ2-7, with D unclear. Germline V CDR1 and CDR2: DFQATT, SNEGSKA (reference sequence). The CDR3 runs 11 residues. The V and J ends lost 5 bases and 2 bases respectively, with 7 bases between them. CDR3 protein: CSASDPYEQYF. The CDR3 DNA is TGCAGTGCTTCTGATCCCTACGAGCAGTACTTC.